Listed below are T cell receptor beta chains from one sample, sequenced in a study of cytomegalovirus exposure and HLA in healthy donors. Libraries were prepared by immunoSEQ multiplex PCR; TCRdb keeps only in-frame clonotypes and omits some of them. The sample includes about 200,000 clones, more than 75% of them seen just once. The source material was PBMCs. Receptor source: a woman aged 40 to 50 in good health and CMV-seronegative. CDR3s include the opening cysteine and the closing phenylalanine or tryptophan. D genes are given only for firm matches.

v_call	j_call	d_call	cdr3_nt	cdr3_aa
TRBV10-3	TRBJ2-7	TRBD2	TGTGCCATCAGGAGTGGATCCGGGACTAGCGGGAGTATCAACGAGCAGTACTTC	CAIRSGSGTSGSINEQYF
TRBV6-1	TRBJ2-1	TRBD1	TGTGCCAGCAATACAGGAGAGGGGGCGGATGAGCAGTTCTTC	CASNTGEGADEQFF
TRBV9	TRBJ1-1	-	TGTGCCAGCACGGAGGGAGGGATGAACACTGAAGCTTTCTTT	CASTEGGMNTEAFF
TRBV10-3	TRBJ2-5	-	TGTGCCATCAGTGACCCTCTATGGGAGACCCAGTACTTC	CAISDPLWETQYF
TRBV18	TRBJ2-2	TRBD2	TGTGCCAGCTCCTTGACTAGCGGGACCGGGGAGCTGTTTTTT	CASSLTSGTGELFF
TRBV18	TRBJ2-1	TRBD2	TGTGCCAGCTCACCACCCTCTAGCGGAGGGTGGGATGAGCAGTTCTTC	CASSPPSSGGWDEQFF
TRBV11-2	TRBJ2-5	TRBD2	TGTGCCAGCAGCTCCAGCCTCGGGGGGTTACAAGAGACCCAGTACTTC	CASSSSLGGLQETQYF
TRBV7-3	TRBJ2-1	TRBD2	TGTGCCAGCAGCCCCCTAGCGGGAGTAGCCAATGAGCAGTTCTTC	CASSPLAGVANEQFF
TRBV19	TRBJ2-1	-	TGTGCCAGTAGGTTGGCAGACTACAATGAGCAGTTCTTC	CASRLADYNEQFF
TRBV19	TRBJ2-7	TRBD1	TGTGCCAGTAGGCCGACAGGGGGATCCTACGAGCAGTACTTC	CASRPTGGSYEQYF
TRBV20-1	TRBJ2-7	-	TGCAGTGCTGAGTTCGCCGAGCAGTACTTC	CSAEFAEQYF